A selection of T cell receptor beta chains follows, all from one sample in a study of blood T cell repertoires in COVID-19. The method was immunoSEQ multiplex PCR; TCRdb's version includes in-frame clones alone and lacks a portion of them. The table records approximately 350,000 clones, 89% of them present only once. Sequences were obtained from peripheral blood. These receptors were taken from a woman in her 30s with COVID-19, enrolled during active disease. Each CDR3 is given with its conserved first and last residue. D genes are given only for firm matches. Where a row states a size, it is once, few, many or the class of an expanded clone; other rows omit it.

abundance: NA
d_gene: TRBD1
v_gene: TRBV11-2
j_gene: TRBJ2-3
CDR3nt: TGTGCCAGCAGGACAGGGGGCCAAAGCACAGATACGCAGTATTTT
CDR3aa: CASRTGGQSTDTQYF

abundance: once
d_gene: NA
v_gene: TRBV14
j_gene: TRBJ2-2
CDR3nt: TGTGCCAGCAGCCTAAACATCGCTGGGGAGCTGTTTTTT
CDR3aa: CASSLNIAGELFF

abundance: NA
d_gene: TRBD1
v_gene: TRBV6-6
j_gene: TRBJ1-1
CDR3nt: TGTGCCAGCAGCACCCAACGGACAGGGATAAACACTGAAGCTTTCTTT
CDR3aa: CASSTQRTGINTEAFF

abundance: NA
d_gene: NA
v_gene: TRBV7-9
j_gene: TRBJ2-7
CDR3nt: TGTGCCAGCAGCTTAAGTAACAGGGAGAGCGGAGACGAGCAGTACTTC
CDR3aa: CASSLSNRESGDEQYF

abundance: NA
d_gene: NA
v_gene: TRBV19
j_gene: TRBJ1-4
CDR3nt: TGTGCCAGTACCAATCCGACAGCTTCAAATGAAAAACTGTTTTTT
CDR3aa: CASTNPTASNEKLFF

abundance: NA
d_gene: NA
v_gene: TRBV5-1
j_gene: TRBJ2-1
CDR3nt: TGCGCCAGCACCGTCTCCGCGGGCGGGAATGAGCAGTTCTTC
CDR3aa: CASTVSAGGNEQFF

abundance: once
d_gene: NA
v_gene: TRBV27
j_gene: TRBJ1-2
CDR3nt: TGTGCCAGCAGTTTAAGTGAGGGCTTCTTCGGCGGCTACACCTTC
CDR3aa: CASSLSEGFFGGYTF

abundance: NA
d_gene: TRBD1
v_gene: TRBV18
j_gene: TRBJ1-2
CDR3nt: TGTGCCAGCTCACCAAGGGACAGAACCAACTATGGCTACACCTTC
CDR3aa: CASSPRDRTNYGYTF

abundance: NA
d_gene: NA
v_gene: TRBV9
j_gene: TRBJ2-1
CDR3nt: TGTGCCAGCAGCGTTGCGGATGCTTACAATGAGCAGTTCTTC
CDR3aa: CASSVADAYNEQFF

abundance: NA
d_gene: TRBD1
v_gene: TRBV18
j_gene: TRBJ1-1
CDR3nt: TGTGCCAGCTCACCGAACAGGGGAATGAACACTGAAGCTTTCTTT
CDR3aa: CASSPNRGMNTEAFF

abundance: NA
d_gene: TRBD2
v_gene: TRBV9
j_gene: TRBJ2-3
CDR3nt: TGTGCCAGCAGCATTAGCGGGTTTAGCACAGATACGCAGTATTTT
CDR3aa: CASSISGFSTDTQYF

abundance: NA
d_gene: TRBD1
v_gene: TRBV12-3/TRBV12-4
j_gene: TRBJ1-1
CDR3nt: TGTGCCAGCATCCCCGGGACAGGGAGCTTTGCTTTCTTT
CDR3aa: CASIPGTGSFAFF

abundance: NA
d_gene: TRBD1
v_gene: TRBV18
j_gene: TRBJ1-6
CDR3nt: TGTGCCAGCTCCCCCCGGACAGGGGGATCCTATAATTCACCCCTCCACTTT
CDR3aa: CASSPRTGGSYNSPLHF

abundance: NA
d_gene: TRBD2
v_gene: TRBV7-9
j_gene: TRBJ2-5
CDR3nt: TGTGCCAGCAGCTTAGTGACTAGCCCAGAGACCCAGTACTTC
CDR3aa: CASSLVTSPETQYF

abundance: NA
d_gene: TRBD1
v_gene: TRBV7-2
j_gene: TRBJ1-6
CDR3nt: TGTGCCAGCAGCTCTTTTGGGGCAGGGGGCCATAATTCACCCCTCCACTTT
CDR3aa: CASSSFGAGGHNSPLHF

abundance: NA
d_gene: TRBD2
v_gene: TRBV7-2
j_gene: TRBJ2-1
CDR3nt: TGTGCCAGCAGCCTCACGCGTCTAGCGGTAACCTACAATGAGCAGTTCTTC
CDR3aa: CASSLTRLAVTYNEQFF

abundance: NA
d_gene: NA
v_gene: TRBV7-2
j_gene: TRBJ2-3
CDR3nt: TGTGCCAGCAGCTTGGCGGCAGATACGCAGTATTTT
CDR3aa: CASSLAADTQYF

abundance: NA
d_gene: TRBD2
v_gene: TRBV12-3/TRBV12-4
j_gene: TRBJ2-1
CDR3nt: TGTGCCAGCAGTTTTGGCGGGGGATTTGAGCAGTTCTTC
CDR3aa: CASSFGGGFEQFF

abundance: NA
d_gene: NA
v_gene: TRBV3-1/TRBV3-2
j_gene: TRBJ1-2
CDR3nt: TGTGCCAGCAGCCGCGGGACGGACCTCTATGGCTACACCTTC
CDR3aa: CASSRGTDLYGYTF

abundance: NA
d_gene: NA
v_gene: TRBV7-5
j_gene: TRBJ2-1
CDR3nt: TGTGCCAGAACGACTAGCGGGAACTACAATGAGCAGTTCTTC
CDR3aa: CARTTSGNYNEQFF

abundance: NA
d_gene: NA
v_gene: TRBV6-5
j_gene: TRBJ1-6
CDR3nt: TGTGCCAGCAGTTACGGCGGCTCTACGGGGTCACCCCTCCACTTT
CDR3aa: CASSYGGSTGSPLHF

abundance: NA
d_gene: NA
v_gene: TRBV6-4
j_gene: TRBJ1-1
CDR3nt: TGTGCCAGCCCAGGAGGGAACACTGAAGCTTTCTTT
CDR3aa: CASPGGNTEAFF

abundance: NA
d_gene: TRBD1
v_gene: TRBV2
j_gene: TRBJ1-2
CDR3nt: TGTGCCAGCAGGATACAGGGGCTTCTCTATGGCTACACCTTC
CDR3aa: CASRIQGLLYGYTF

abundance: NA
d_gene: TRBD2
v_gene: TRBV19
j_gene: TRBJ2-1
CDR3nt: TGTGCCAGTAGTAACGGGAGGGGCCAATATGAGCAGTTCTTC
CDR3aa: CASSNGRGQYEQFF

abundance: few
d_gene: NA
v_gene: TRBV12-2
j_gene: TRBJ1-1
CDR3nt: TGTGCAAGTCGCCTCCGTATGGTTTTGACAGGGGAATTGAACACTGAAGCTTTCTTT
CDR3aa: CASRLRMVLTGELNTEAFF

abundance: NA
d_gene: TRBD2
v_gene: TRBV24-1
j_gene: TRBJ2-1
CDR3nt: TGTGCCACCAGTGAGCGCGGACTAGCGGGAGAGAAGGAGCAGTTCTTC
CDR3aa: CATSERGLAGEKEQFF

abundance: NA
d_gene: NA
v_gene: TRBV4-1
j_gene: TRBJ1-5
CDR3nt: TGCGCCAGCAGCCCTGGAGCATATAGCAATCAGCCCCAGCATTTT
CDR3aa: CASSPGAYSNQPQHF

abundance: NA
d_gene: NA
v_gene: TRBV10-2
j_gene: TRBJ1-1
CDR3nt: TGCGCCAGCATTCCCGTCAGGGGAGACACTGAAGCTTTCTTT
CDR3aa: CASIPVRGDTEAFF

abundance: NA
d_gene: NA
v_gene: TRBV2
j_gene: TRBJ2-4
CDR3nt: TGTGCCAGCAGCCCCGGGCTCTTGGAGGCCATTCAGTACTTC
CDR3aa: CASSPGLLEAIQYF

abundance: NA
d_gene: NA
v_gene: TRBV6-1
j_gene: TRBJ1-3
CDR3nt: TGTGCCAGCAGTGAAGAGGGGCAGGTTGGAAACACCATATATTTT
CDR3aa: CASSEEGQVGNTIYF

abundance: NA
d_gene: NA
v_gene: TRBV11-2
j_gene: TRBJ2-3
CDR3nt: TGTGCCACCGGGAGCGGGAGCACAGATACGCAGTATTTT
CDR3aa: CATGSGSTDTQYF

abundance: NA
d_gene: NA
v_gene: TRBV7-2
j_gene: TRBJ1-1
CDR3nt: TGTGCCAGCAGCCTGACGACGGGGATGAACACTGAAGCTTTCTTT
CDR3aa: CASSLTTGMNTEAFF

abundance: NA
d_gene: NA
v_gene: TRBV4-3
j_gene: TRBJ1-4
CDR3nt: TGCGCCAGCAGCCAAGATCTTATTGGAGGGAATCCTACCTCATATGAAAAACTGTTTTTT
CDR3aa: CASSQDLIGGNPTSYEKLFF

abundance: NA
d_gene: TRBD2
v_gene: TRBV7-2
j_gene: TRBJ2-3
CDR3nt: TGTGCCAGCAGCTTAGTGGGGAACAGCGGGGCGGGTGGAGATACGCAGTATTTT
CDR3aa: CASSLVGNSGAGGDTQYF

abundance: NA
d_gene: NA
v_gene: TRBV7-9
j_gene: TRBJ1-3
CDR3nt: TGTGCCAGCAGCTTTGGGGGGGCTGAGTCTGGAAACACCATATATTTT
CDR3aa: CASSFGGAESGNTIYF

abundance: NA
d_gene: NA
v_gene: TRBV28
j_gene: TRBJ1-2
CDR3nt: TGTGCCAGCAGTTTCTTGGGAGGTTTTCGCTTC
CDR3aa: CASSFLGGFRF

abundance: NA
d_gene: TRBD2
v_gene: TRBV18
j_gene: TRBJ2-4
CDR3nt: TGTGCCAGCTCACCCGGGGGGGGGATCCACATTCAGTACTTC
CDR3aa: CASSPGGGIHIQYF

abundance: NA
d_gene: TRBD2
v_gene: TRBV6-2/TRBV6-3
j_gene: TRBJ2-5
CDR3nt: TGTGCCAGCAGCCAATTGGCGGGGGGGCGTGAGACCCAGTACTTC
CDR3aa: CASSQLAGGRETQYF

abundance: NA
d_gene: TRBD1
v_gene: TRBV7-9
j_gene: TRBJ2-1
CDR3nt: TGTGCCAGCAGCACCACCACCGACAGGGCCGGGCTAGCTCATTACAATGAGCAGTTCTTC
CDR3aa: CASSTTTDRAGLAHYNEQFF

abundance: NA
d_gene: NA
v_gene: TRBV10-2
j_gene: TRBJ2-4
CDR3nt: TGCGCCAGCAGTGAGTCAACGGACAGCCTGTCCAAAAACATTCAGTACTTC
CDR3aa: CASSESTDSLSKNIQYF

abundance: NA
d_gene: TRBD2
v_gene: TRBV9
j_gene: TRBJ2-1
CDR3nt: TGTGCCAGCAGCGTAGGGGGGACTAGCCCTGGCAATGAGCAGTTCTTC
CDR3aa: CASSVGGTSPGNEQFF

abundance: NA
d_gene: NA
v_gene: TRBV24-1
j_gene: TRBJ2-1
CDR3nt: TGTGCCACCAGTGATAGCGGCCCCTACAATGAGCAGTTCTTC
CDR3aa: CATSDSGPYNEQFF

abundance: once
d_gene: TRBD2
v_gene: TRBV7-9
j_gene: TRBJ2-2
CDR3nt: TGTGCCAGCAGCTTAGCGCCGGGGGGAACCGGGGAGCTGTTTTTT
CDR3aa: CASSLAPGGTGELFF

abundance: NA
d_gene: NA
v_gene: TRBV10-2
j_gene: TRBJ1-5
CDR3nt: TGCGCCAGCAGTCCCCGGGGGGGCCCGGACAATCAGCCCCAGCATTTT
CDR3aa: CASSPRGGPDNQPQHF

abundance: NA
d_gene: NA
v_gene: TRBV27
j_gene: TRBJ2-3
CDR3nt: TGTGCCAGCAGCCCCGTGGGCAGAAACACAGATACGCAGTATTTT
CDR3aa: CASSPVGRNTDTQYF

abundance: NA
d_gene: TRBD2
v_gene: TRBV5-4
j_gene: TRBJ2-7
CDR3nt: TGTGCCAGCAGCCCCAAGCCCGGGACTAGCGGACCCTACGAGCAGTACTTC
CDR3aa: CASSPKPGTSGPYEQYF

abundance: NA
d_gene: TRBD1
v_gene: TRBV4-3
j_gene: TRBJ2-3
CDR3nt: TGCGCCAGCAGCCAAGACAGGGGGCGTCTGGCTAGCACAGATACGCAGTATTTT
CDR3aa: CASSQDRGRLASTDTQYF

abundance: NA
d_gene: TRBD2
v_gene: TRBV13
j_gene: TRBJ2-5
CDR3nt: TGTGCCAGCAGCTCGACTAGCGGGGGGCTCAAAGAGACCCAGTACTTC
CDR3aa: CASSSTSGGLKETQYF

abundance: NA
d_gene: TRBD2
v_gene: TRBV29-1
j_gene: TRBJ2-1
CDR3nt: TGCAGCGTTGACGAACTAGCGGGAGGGGGGCAGTTCTTC
CDR3aa: CSVDELAGGGQFF

abundance: NA
d_gene: TRBD1
v_gene: TRBV6-1
j_gene: TRBJ1-1
CDR3nt: TGTGCCAGCAGTGAAGCGCGACAGGGAATGAACACTGAAGCTTTCTTT
CDR3aa: CASSEARQGMNTEAFF

abundance: NA
d_gene: NA
v_gene: TRBV10-2
j_gene: TRBJ1-1
CDR3nt: TGCGCCATCCGGACAGTCTCTGAAGCTTTCTTT
CDR3aa: CAIRTVSEAFF

abundance: NA
d_gene: TRBD1
v_gene: TRBV28
j_gene: TRBJ2-7
CDR3nt: TGTGCCAGCAGCCCCCCGACAGGGGTTCCCGGCGAGCAGTACTTC
CDR3aa: CASSPPTGVPGEQYF

abundance: NA
d_gene: NA
v_gene: TRBV10-3
j_gene: TRBJ1-4
CDR3nt: TGTGCCATCAGTGAGACATACAGGGCGGGTAATGAAAAACTGTTTTTT
CDR3aa: CAISETYRAGNEKLFF

abundance: NA
d_gene: NA
v_gene: TRBV30
j_gene: TRBJ1-1
CDR3nt: TGTGCCTGGAGTGTATGGGGCAGGGCGAACACTGAAGCTTTCTTT
CDR3aa: CAWSVWGRANTEAFF